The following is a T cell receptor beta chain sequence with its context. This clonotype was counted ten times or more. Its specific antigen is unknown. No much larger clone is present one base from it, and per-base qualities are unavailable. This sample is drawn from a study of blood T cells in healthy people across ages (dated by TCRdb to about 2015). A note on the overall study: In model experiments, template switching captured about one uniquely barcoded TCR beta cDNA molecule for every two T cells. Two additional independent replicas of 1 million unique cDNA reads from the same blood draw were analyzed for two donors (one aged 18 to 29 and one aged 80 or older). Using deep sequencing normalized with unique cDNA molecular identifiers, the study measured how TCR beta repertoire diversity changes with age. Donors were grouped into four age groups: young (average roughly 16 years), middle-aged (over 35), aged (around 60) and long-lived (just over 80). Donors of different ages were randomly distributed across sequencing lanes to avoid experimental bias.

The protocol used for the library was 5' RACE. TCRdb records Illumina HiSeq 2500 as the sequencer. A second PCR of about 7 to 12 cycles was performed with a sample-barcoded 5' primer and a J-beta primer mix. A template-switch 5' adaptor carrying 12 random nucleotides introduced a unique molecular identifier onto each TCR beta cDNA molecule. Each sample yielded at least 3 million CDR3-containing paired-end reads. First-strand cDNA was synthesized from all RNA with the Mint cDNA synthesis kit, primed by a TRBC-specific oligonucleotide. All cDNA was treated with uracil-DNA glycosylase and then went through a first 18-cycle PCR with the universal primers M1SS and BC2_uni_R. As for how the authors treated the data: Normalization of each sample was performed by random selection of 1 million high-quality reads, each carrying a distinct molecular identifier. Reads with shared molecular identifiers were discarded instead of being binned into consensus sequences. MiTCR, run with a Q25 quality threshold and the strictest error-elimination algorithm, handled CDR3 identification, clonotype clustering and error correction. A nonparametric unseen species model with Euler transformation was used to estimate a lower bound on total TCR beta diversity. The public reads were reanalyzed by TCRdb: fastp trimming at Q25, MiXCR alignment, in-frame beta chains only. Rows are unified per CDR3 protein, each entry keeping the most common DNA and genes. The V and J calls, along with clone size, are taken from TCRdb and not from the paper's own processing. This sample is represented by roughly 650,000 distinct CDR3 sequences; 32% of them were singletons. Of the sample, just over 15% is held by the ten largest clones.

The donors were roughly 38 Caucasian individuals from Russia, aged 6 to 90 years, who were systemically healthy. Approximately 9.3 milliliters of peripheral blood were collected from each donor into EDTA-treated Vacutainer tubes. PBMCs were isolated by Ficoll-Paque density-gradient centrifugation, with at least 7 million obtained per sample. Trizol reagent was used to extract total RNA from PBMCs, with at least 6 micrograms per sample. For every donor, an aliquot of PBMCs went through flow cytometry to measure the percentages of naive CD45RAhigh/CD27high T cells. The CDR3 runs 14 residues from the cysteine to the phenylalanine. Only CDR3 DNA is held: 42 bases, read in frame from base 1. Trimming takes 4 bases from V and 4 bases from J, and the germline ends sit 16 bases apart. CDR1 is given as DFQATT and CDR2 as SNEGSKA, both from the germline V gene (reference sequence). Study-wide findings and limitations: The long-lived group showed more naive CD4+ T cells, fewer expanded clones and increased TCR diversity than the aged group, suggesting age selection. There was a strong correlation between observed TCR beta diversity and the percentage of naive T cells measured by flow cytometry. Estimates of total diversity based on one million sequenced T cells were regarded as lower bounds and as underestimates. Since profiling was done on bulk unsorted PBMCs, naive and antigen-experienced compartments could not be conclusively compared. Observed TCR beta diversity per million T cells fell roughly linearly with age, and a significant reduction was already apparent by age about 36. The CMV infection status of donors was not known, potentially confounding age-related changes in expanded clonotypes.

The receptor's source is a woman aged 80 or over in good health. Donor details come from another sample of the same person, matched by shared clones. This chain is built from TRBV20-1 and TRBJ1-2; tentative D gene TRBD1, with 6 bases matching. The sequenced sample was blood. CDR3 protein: CSAKSGEYFYGYTF. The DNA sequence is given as TGCAGTGCTAAGTCAGGGGAATACTTCTATGGCTACACCTTC.